This T cell receptor (beta chain) was sequenced for a study of T-cell reconstitution after alpha-beta-depleted transplantation in children. Whole-study findings and limits: T cells produced anew were the main source of T-cell counts and diversity one year after transplant.

Library preparation (for TCRbeta) was performed with unique molecular identifiers. TCRdb recomputed calls from the PCR reads with MiXCR, one row per CDR3 protein. Of about 260,000 distinct CDR3 sequences in the sample, less than 9% were seen once. This clonotype has at least ten counts. What it binds is not known. The CDR3 consists of 14 residues. Trimming pared 5 bases from V and 5 bases from J, leaving 13 bases between. The sequencing here drew on PBMCs, mostly from graft donor cells, taken 180 days after TCRalphabeta/CD19-depleted stem cell transplant. The rearrangement joins TRBV12-3 or TRBV12-4 to TRBJ2-1; D gene ambiguous. The sequence was collected from a male patient aged 5 to 17 who had a stem cell transplant for acute lymphoblastic leukemia, so the T cells may come from the graft donor. The CDR3 DNA reads as TGTGCCAGCAGTATCCCTAGACGGGACAATGAGCAGTTCTTC. Protein sequence: CASSIPRRDNEQFF.